These 4 T cell receptor beta chains originate from one sample sequenced in a study of OX40 agonist ivuxolimab in advanced cancers. This table comes from immunoSEQ multiplex PCR, and its TCRdb copy is limited to in-frame clones, with some not included. The sample records more than 45,000 clones, roughly 91% being singletons. The sample here was CD4+ or CD8+ T cells sorted from blood, taken in a trial of the OX40 agonist ivuxolimab. The receptor source for this set is an adult with an advanced solid tumor such as melanoma, head and neck, liver or kidney cancer.

The rearrangement joins TRBV29-1 to TRBJ2-3; tentative D call: TRBD1 (5 bases). CDR3 length: 16 residues. Germline CDR1 is SQVTM and CDR2 is ANQGSEA. V lost 0 bases and J 0 bases, leaving 13 bases between the germline ends. The CDR3 is CSVEDWRQTSTDTQYF. Written as DNA, the CDR3 is TGCAGCGTTGAAGATTGGCGACAGACAAGCACAGATACGCAGTATTTT.

V gene TRBV14 combines with J gene TRBJ2-7; 7 bases fit TRBD1. Germline V lookup: CDR1 SGHDN, CDR2 FVKESK. The CDR3 covers 15 residues. After removal of 4 bases from V and 5 bases from J, the junction contained 11 bases not matched to a gene. CDR3 sequence: CASSRLDRDGHEQYF. CDR3 DNA: TGTGCCAGCAGCCGATTAGACAGGGACGGCCACGAGCAGTACTTC.

This clone was observed a single time. The V gene is TRBV6-1, the J gene TRBJ2-7; TRBD2 aligns across 7 bases. CDR1 and CDR2 (germline): MNHNS, SASEGT. V was pared by 11 bases and J by 1 base, with 14 bases of the junction left unmatched. The CDR3 is 15 residues long. For the CDR3, the DNA is TGTGCCGTCGGGGGGAGGAGATCGGGGTCCTACGAGCAGTACTTC. Translated: CAVGGRRSGSYEQYF.

V usage is TRBV15 and J usage is TRBJ1-1; unclear D gene. The CDR3 length is 14 residues. Trimming cost V 0 bases and J 0 bases, with 5 bases left between them. Germline loops: CDR1 LNHNV, CDR2 YYDKDF (reference sequence). The DNA for the CDR3 is TGTGCCACCAGCAGAGATCGCCTGAACACTGAAGCTTTCTTT. This codes for CATSRDRLNTEAFF.